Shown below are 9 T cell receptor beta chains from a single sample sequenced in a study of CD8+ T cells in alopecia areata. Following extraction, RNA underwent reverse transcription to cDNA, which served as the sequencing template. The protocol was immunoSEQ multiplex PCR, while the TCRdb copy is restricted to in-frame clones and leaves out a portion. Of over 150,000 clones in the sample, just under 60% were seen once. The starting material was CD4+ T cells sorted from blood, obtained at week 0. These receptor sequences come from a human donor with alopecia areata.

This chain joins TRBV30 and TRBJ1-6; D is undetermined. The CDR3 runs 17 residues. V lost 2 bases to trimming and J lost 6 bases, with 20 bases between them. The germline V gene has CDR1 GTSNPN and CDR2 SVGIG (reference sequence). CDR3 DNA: TGTGCCTGGAGTCGTCTCCTGGGCCACCGGATTAATTCACCCCTCCACTTT. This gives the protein CAWSRLLGHRINSPLHF.

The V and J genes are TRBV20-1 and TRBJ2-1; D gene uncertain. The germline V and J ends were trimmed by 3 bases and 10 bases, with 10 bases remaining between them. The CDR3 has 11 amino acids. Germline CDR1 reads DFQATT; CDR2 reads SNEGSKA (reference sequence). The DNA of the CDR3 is TGCAGTGCTAGGTCAATAGTGGAGCAGTTCTTC. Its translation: CSARSIVEQFF.

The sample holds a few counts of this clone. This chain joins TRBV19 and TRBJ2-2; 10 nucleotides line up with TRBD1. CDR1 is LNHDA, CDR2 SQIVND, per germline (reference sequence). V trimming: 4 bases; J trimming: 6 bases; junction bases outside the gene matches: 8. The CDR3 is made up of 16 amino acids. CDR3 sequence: CASSRVSGQGSGELFF. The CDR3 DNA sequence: TGTGCCAGTAGTAGAGTGTCGGGACAGGGGTCCGGGGAGCTGTTTTTT.

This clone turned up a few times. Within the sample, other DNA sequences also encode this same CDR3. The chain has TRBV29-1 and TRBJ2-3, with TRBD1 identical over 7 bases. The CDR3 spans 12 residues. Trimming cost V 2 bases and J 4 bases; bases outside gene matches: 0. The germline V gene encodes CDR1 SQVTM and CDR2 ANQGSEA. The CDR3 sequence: CSVEQGADTQYF. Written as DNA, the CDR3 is TGCAGCGTTGAACAGGGGGCAGATACGCAGTATTTT.

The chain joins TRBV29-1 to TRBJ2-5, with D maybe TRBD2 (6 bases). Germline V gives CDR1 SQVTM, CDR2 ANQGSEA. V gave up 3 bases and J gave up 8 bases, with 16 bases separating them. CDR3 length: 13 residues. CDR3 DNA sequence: TGCAGCGTTGATGAACGGGGGATGTCAACCCAGTACTTC. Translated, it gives CSVDERGMSTQYF.

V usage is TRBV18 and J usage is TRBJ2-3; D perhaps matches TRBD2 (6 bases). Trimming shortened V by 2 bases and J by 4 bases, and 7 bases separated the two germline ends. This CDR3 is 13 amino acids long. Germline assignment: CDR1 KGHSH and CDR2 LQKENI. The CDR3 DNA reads TGTGCCAGCTCACCAAGGGAGGCAGATACGCAGTATTTT. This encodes CASSPREADTQYF.

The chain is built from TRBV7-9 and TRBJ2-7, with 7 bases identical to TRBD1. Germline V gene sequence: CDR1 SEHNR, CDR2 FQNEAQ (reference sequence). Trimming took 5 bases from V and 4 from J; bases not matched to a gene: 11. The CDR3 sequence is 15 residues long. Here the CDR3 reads CASSGNRDSKYEQYF. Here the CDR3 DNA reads TGTGCCAGCAGCGGTAACCGGGACAGCAAATACGAGCAGTACTTC. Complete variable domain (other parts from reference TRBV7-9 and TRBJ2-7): DTGVSQNPRHKITKRGQNVTFRCDPISEHNRLYWYRQTLGQGPEFLTYFQNEAQLEKSRLLSDRFSAERPKGSFSTLEIQRTEQGDSAMYLCASSGNRDSKYEQYFGPGTRLTVT.

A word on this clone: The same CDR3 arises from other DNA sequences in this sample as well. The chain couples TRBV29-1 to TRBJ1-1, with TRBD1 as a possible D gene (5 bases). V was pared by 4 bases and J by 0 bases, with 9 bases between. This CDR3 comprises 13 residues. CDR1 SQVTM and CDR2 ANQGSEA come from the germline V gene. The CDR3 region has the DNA TGCAGCGTTGCGGGGGTCATGAACACTGAAGCTTTCTTT. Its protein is CSVAGVMNTEAFF.

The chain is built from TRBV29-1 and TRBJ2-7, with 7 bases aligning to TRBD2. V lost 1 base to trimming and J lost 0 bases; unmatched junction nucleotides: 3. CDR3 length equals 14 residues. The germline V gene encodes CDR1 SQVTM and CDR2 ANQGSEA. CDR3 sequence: CSVEGAGSSYEQYF. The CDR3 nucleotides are TGCAGCGTTGAAGGAGCGGGGAGCTCCTACGAGCAGTACTTC.